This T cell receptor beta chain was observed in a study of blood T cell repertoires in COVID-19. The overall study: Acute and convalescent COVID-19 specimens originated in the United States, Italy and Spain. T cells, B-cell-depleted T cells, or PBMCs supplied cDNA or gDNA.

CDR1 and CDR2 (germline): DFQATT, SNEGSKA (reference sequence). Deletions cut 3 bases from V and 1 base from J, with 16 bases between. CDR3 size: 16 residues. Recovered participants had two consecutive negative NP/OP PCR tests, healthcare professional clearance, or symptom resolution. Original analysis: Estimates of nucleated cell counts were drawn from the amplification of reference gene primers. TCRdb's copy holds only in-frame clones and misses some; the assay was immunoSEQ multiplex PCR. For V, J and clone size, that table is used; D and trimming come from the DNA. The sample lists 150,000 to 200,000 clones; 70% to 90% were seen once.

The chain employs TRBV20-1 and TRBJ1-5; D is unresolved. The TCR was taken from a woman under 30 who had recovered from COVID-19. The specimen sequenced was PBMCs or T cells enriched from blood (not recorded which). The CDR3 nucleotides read TGCAGTGCTAGTCTGGGGTCGGCGGGGAGCAATCAGCCCCAGCATTTT. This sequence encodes CSASLGSAGSNQPQHF.